The 15 T cell receptor beta chains below come from one sample, sequenced in a study of CD8+ T cells in alopecia areata. In each case, RNA was isolated and then reverse transcribed into cDNA as the sequencing template. The method was immunoSEQ multiplex PCR; TCRdb's version includes in-frame clones alone and lacks a portion of them. Counted here are over 85,000 clones, under 70% occurring once; the ten biggest clones make up about 16%. Treatment noted: oral pan-JAK inhibitor, 5-10 mg twice daily. The specimen was CD8+ T cells sorted from blood, collected at week 4, from a patient treated with tofacitinib. These receptor sequences come from a human donor with alopecia areata.

The V call is TRBV7-8, the J call TRBJ2-1; D not certain. The CDR3 runs to 13 residues. CDR1 and CDR2 (germline): SGHVS, FQNEAQ. With 1 base removed from V and 13 bases from J, the gap between germline ends came to 14 bases. CDR3 bases: TGTGCCAGCAGCTTAGTACCTTCAGCGCCACAGTTCTTC. Translated: CASSLVPSAPQFF.

The V call is TRBV29-1, the J call TRBJ1-2, with TRBD1 matching 8 bases. The V segment lost 0 bases and the J segment 3 bases; nucleotides outside the gene matches: 6. Germline loops: CDR1 SQVTM, CDR2 ANQGSEA. This CDR3 region has 15 residues. CDR3 coding DNA: TGCAGCGTTGAAGATTGGGCAGGGGGCCACTATGGCTACACCTTC. Amino acid sequence: CSVEDWAGGHYGYTF.

The chain's CDR3 is CASSSPAFRVREQFF. The CDR3, as DNA: TGTGCCAGCAGCTCCCCGGCTTTTAGGGTACGGGAGCAGTTCTTC. The V gene is TRBV7-9, the J gene TRBJ2-1; D unresolved. The V end was cut by 4 bases, the J end by 10 bases, with 20 bases between. The CDR3 totals 15 residues. Germline lookup yields CDR1 SEHNR and CDR2 FQNEAQ (reference sequence).

This clone has just a few counts. This chain uses TRBV15 with TRBJ2-7; D unclear. V lost 0 bases and J lost 0, with 9 bases in between. Germline V gene sequence: CDR1 LNHNV, CDR2 YYDKDF (reference sequence). The CDR3 covers 15 residues. In nucleotides, the CDR3 is TGTGCCACCAGCAGAGAACCGAAAATCTCCTACGAGCAGTACTTC. It specifies CATSREPKISYEQYF.

This chain links TRBV29-1 with TRBJ2-7, with D tentatively TRBD1 (6 bases). The CDR3 runs to 15 residues. Germline-derived CDR1 and CDR2 are SQVTM and ANQGSEA. The germline V and J ends were trimmed by 2 bases and 3 bases, with 17 bases remaining between them. CDR3 protein: CSVEFRQGHDYEQYF. For the CDR3, the DNA is TGCAGCGTTGAATTTCGGCAGGGGCACGACTACGAGCAGTACTTC.

The chain carries TRBV4-1 and TRBJ2-5; D may be TRBD2 (6 bases). The V end was cut by 1 base, the J end by 5 bases, with 20 bases between. CDR3 length equals 17 residues. Germline loops: CDR1 MGHRA, CDR2 YSYEKL. The CDR3 nucleotides read TGCGCCAGCAGCCAAGTTAGGTCGGCAGGGACTGGGGAGACCCAGTACTTC. Translating gives CASSQVRSAGTGETQYF.

The chain combines TRBV29-1 with TRBJ2-7; 7 nucleotides agree with TRBD1. The germline V gene encodes CDR1 SQVTM and CDR2 ANQGSEA. The CDR3 is 14 residues long. The junction had 8 bases not matched to a gene; V was cut back by 3 bases and J by 3 bases. CDR3 nucleotide sequence: TGCAGCGTTGACCTGGGACGGGACAGCTACGAGCAGTACTTC. Amino acid sequence: CSVDLGRDSYEQYF.

Only a few counts were recorded for this clone. This chain links TRBV7-8 with TRBJ1-1; perhaps TRBD1 as D (5 bases). Trimming pared 1 base from V and 1 base from J, leaving 16 bases between. CDR1 is SGHVS, CDR2 FQNEAQ, per germline. The CDR3 covers 17 residues. The CDR3 DNA sequence: TGTGCCAGCAGCTTAGACTCACAACCAGGGAAGAACACTGAAGCTTTCTTT. Translating it yields CASSLDSQPGKNTEAFF.

This chain links TRBV10-3 with TRBJ2-2; either TRBD1 or TRBD2 may supply D (6 bases each). Trimming removed 3 bases from V and 4 bases from J, with 12 bases in between. Per the germline V gene, CDR1 is ENHRY and CDR2 is SYGVKD. This CDR3 is 15 amino acids long. This CDR3 is CAISDPGGGTGELFF. In DNA, the CDR3 is TGTGCCATCAGTGACCCCGGGGGCGGCACCGGGGAGCTGTTTTTT.

This chain links TRBV2 with TRBJ2-7; 8 bases agree with TRBD2. With 1 base clipped from V and 7 bases from J, the junction kept 6 bases outside the gene matches. The CDR3 has 14 amino acids. Looked up from germline, CDR1 is SNHLY and CDR2 is FYNNEI. In DNA, the CDR3 is TGTGCCAGCAGTGAAGTAGCGGGGACGTGGGAGCAGTACTTC. Translated, it gives CASSEVAGTWEQYF.

The gene calls are TRBV9 and TRBJ1-1, with 7 nucleotides matching TRBD1. After removal of 4 bases from V and 4 bases from J, the junction contained 4 bases not matched to a gene. There are 13 residues in the CDR3. Germline V gene lookup returns CDR1 SGDLS and CDR2 YYNGEE. CDR3 in amino acids: CASSPRDSTEAFF. CDR3 in DNA: TGTGCCAGCAGCCCCAGGGACAGCACTGAAGCTTTCTTT.

The chain recombines TRBV4-3 with TRBJ1-1; D is unclear. Per germline, CDR1 LGHNA and CDR2 YSLEER. The V end was cut by 0 bases, the J end by 8 bases, with 10 bases between. The CDR3 is made up of 13 amino acids. The CDR3 sequence is CASSQDEGREAFF. The DNA of the CDR3 is TGCGCCAGCAGCCAAGATGAAGGGAGAGAAGCTTTCTTT.

About this clone itself: This CDR3 is also generated by other DNA sequences in the sample. The chain joins TRBV9 to TRBJ2-1; 11 nucleotides match TRBD2. The V segment lost 0 bases and the J segment 7 bases; nucleotides outside the gene matches: 3. The germline CDR1 and CDR2 sequences are SGDLS and YYNGEE. This CDR3 has 15 residues. For the CDR3, the DNA is TGTGCCAGCAGCGTAGGTCTAGCGGGAGGAAATGAGCAGTTCTTC. Translation: CASSVGLAGGNEQFF.

As regards this clone: The junction does not match germline at one end; this may be a read error. Here the CDR3 reads CASSFSNSEAFF. The CDR3 nucleotides read TGTGCCAGCAGTTTCTCGAACAGTGAAGCTTTCTTT. The rearrangement joins TRBV28 to TRBJ1-1; D not resolved. This CDR3 region has 12 residues. Germline-derived CDR1 and CDR2 are MDHEN and SYDVKM. Full variable domain (remainder filled in from reference TRBV28 and TRBJ1-1): DVKVTQSSRYLVKRTGEKVFLECVQDMDHENMFWYRQDPGLGLRLIYFSYDVKMKEKGDIPEGYSVSREKKERFSLILESASTNQTSMYLCASSFSNSEAFFGQGTRLTVV.

CDR3 region: CASSLRGANIQYF. The DNA of the CDR3 is TGTGCCAGCAGTCTCAGGGGCGCGAACATTCAGTACTTC. This chain joins TRBV28 and TRBJ2-4; possibly TRBD1 for D (6 bases). The CDR3 covers 13 residues. Germline loops: CDR1 MDHEN, CDR2 SYDVKM. Trimming removed 5 bases at V and 7 bases at J, with 12 bases between. The complete variable domain, with remaining parts taken from reference TRBV28 and TRBJ2-4, reads DVKVTQSSRYLVKRTGEKVFLECVQDMDHENMFWYRQDPGLGLRLIYFSYDVKMKEKGDIPEGYSVSREKKERFSLILESASTNQTSMYLCASSLRGANIQYFGAGTRLSVL.